The clone carrying this T cell receptor beta chain appeared a few times. Its antigen remains unidentified. This specimen belongs to a study of identical twins. Trimming removed 1 base at V and 3 bases at J, with 9 bases between. CDR3 length: 14 residues. Germline V gives CDR1 MGHDK, CDR2 SYGVNS. Study results and caveats: Cross-sectional statistical analysis was relied on for the conclusions, without the same donors being followed. Cord blood beta clonotypes that were abundant carried fewer insertions, and memory repertoires showed no such trend. Some out-of-frame alpha sequences were shared by twins, and these showed excess low generation probability.

Each cDNA held unique molecular identifiers, and template switching gave it a universal primer site. TCRdb re-derived calls from the 5' RACE reads in MiXCR, one entry per CDR3 protein. The table records 1.5 million to 2 million distinct CDR3 sequences, under 35% of them present only once. Specimen: cord blood. The rearrangement joins TRBV25-1 to TRBJ1-1, with D perhaps matching TRBD1 (6 bases). The sequence was collected from a newborn girl in good health. The DNA for the CDR3 is TGTGCCAGCAGTGAATCGAACAGGGACACTGAAGCTTTCTTT. It codes for CASSESNRDTEAFF.